The 22 T cell receptor beta chains in this list originate from one sample, sequenced in a study of T cells in Graves' hyperthyroidism and ophthalmopathy. RNA transcripts provided the source from which TCR beta CDR3 regions were amplified. First-round RT-PCR with HTBI primers amplified the TCR CDR3 region. TCRdb independently ran MiXCR on the multiplex PCR reads; one entry per CDR3 protein. Here the sample spans about half a million distinct CDR3 sequences, about 16% being singletons. The specimen sequenced was blood. These receptors all come from a woman aged 30 to 39 with Graves' ophthalmopathy.

The genes are TRBV12-3 or TRBV12-4 and TRBJ1-3, with a tentative D call TRBD1 (6 bases). This CDR3 has 14 residues. Trimming took 8 bases from V and 0 from J, leaving 11 bases between them. The CDR3 loop is CASGVQGSGNTIYF. For the CDR3, the DNA is TGTGCCAGCGGGGTACAGGGCTCTGGAAACACCATATATTTT.

This clonotype turned up a few times. The chain links TRBV4-3 to TRBJ1-2; no reliable D call. Trimming removed 1 base from V and 5 bases from J, with 14 bases in between. This CDR3 has 15 amino acids. Germline values: CDR1 LGHNA, CDR2 YSLEER. CDR3 sequence (DNA): TGCGCCAGCAGCCAAGGGCCCACTGGAGGGTATGGCTACACCTTC. It codes for CASSQGPTGGYGYTF.

This clonotype was found a few times. The chain links TRBV7-2 to TRBJ2-1, with D unresolved. V lost 6 bases and J lost 10, with 22 bases in between. The CDR3 extends over 15 amino acids. Germline assignment: CDR1 SGHTA and CDR2 FQGNSA. Here the CDR3 DNA reads TGTGCCAGCAGTACTCAGAATTTGGGAATTGGGGAGCAGTTCTTC. Amino acid sequence: CASSTQNLGIGEQFF. Full variable domain (missing parts from reference TRBV7-2 and TRBJ2-1): GAGVSQSPSNKVTEKGKDVELRCDPISGHTALYWYRQSLGQGLEFLIYFQGNSAPDKSGLPSDRFSAERTGGSVSTLTIQRTQQEDSAVYLCASSTQNLGIGEQFFGPGTRLTVL.

This clonotype was counted many times. The CDR3 DNA reads as TGTGCCAGCATTATCAGGGGGCAAGACACTGAAGCTTTCTTT. Encoded protein: CASIIRGQDTEAFF. The rearrangement uses TRBV2 and TRBJ1-1, with TRBD1 identical over 8 bases. Trimming removed 7 bases from V and 3 bases from J; junction bases left unmatched: 7. CDR1 and CDR2 from the germline V gene are SNHLY and FYNNEI. This CDR3 contains 14 residues. The complete variable domain, with remaining parts taken from reference TRBV2 and TRBJ1-1, reads EPEVTQTPSHQVTQMGQEVILRCVPISNHLYFYWYRQILGQKVEFLVSFYNNEISEKSEIFDDQFSVERPDGSNFTLKIRSTKLEDSAMYFCASIIRGQDTEAFFGQGTRLTVV.

This clonotype appeared many times. V is TRBV7-2 and J is TRBJ2-2; a possible D gene is TRBD2 (5 bases). Trimming removed 7 bases from V and 8 bases from J, with 11 bases in between. This CDR3 has 12 residues. Germline lookup yields CDR1 SGHTA and CDR2 FQGNSA. The CDR3 is CASTSLGGELFF. The CDR3 coding sequence is TGTGCCAGCACCTCACTAGGTGGGGAGCTGTTTTTT. Looking up the rest from reference TRBV7-2 and TRBJ2-2 gives the full variable domain: GAGVSQSPSNKVTEKGKDVELRCDPISGHTALYWYRQSLGQGLEFLIYFQGNSAPDKSGLPSDRFSAERTGGSVSTLTIQRTQQEDSAVYLCASTSLGGELFFGEGSRLTVL.

This clonotype occurred many times. The chain joins TRBV5-1 to TRBJ1-6, with 7 nucleotides matching TRBD1. Germline V gives CDR1 SGHRS, CDR2 YFSETQ. The CDR3 sequence is 16 residues long. Trimming took 4 bases from V and 12 from J; bases not matched to a gene: 16. CDR3 in DNA: TGCGCCAGCAGCCAAGGACAGGCCCAGGGTACGGGACCCCTCCACTTT. This translates into CASSQGQAQGTGPLHF.

This clonotype was found a few times. The gene calls are TRBV5-4 and TRBJ2-7, with D possibly being TRBD1 or TRBD2 (5 bases each). The CDR3 sequence is 13 residues long. Looked up from germline, CDR1 is SGHNT and CDR2 is YYREEE (reference sequence). Trimming left V 3 bases short and J 9 bases short, with 16 bases between. The CDR3 coding sequence is TGTGCCAGCAGCTATGAATCGGGGCCGGTGCAGTACTTC. Protein: CASSYESGPVQYF.

This clonotype was seen at least ten times. The genes are TRBV5-1 and TRBJ1-1; D gene uncertain. The CDR3 consists of 15 residues. Germline V gene lookup returns CDR1 SGHRS and CDR2 YFSETQ. Trimming cost V 0 bases and J 0 bases, with 9 bases left between them. The CDR3 DNA is TGCGCCAGCAGCTTGGAGAGCATGCTGAACACTGAAGCTTTCTTT. This sequence encodes CASSLESMLNTEAFF.

This clonotype was recorded at least ten times. The chain links TRBV7-2 to TRBJ2-7; no clear D. V was pared by 0 bases and J by 6 bases, with 12 bases between. Germline V gives CDR1 SGHTA, CDR2 FQGNSA. This CDR3 is built from 14 residues. The DNA for the CDR3 is TGTGCCAGCAGCTTAGCATGGGCCCTCTCCGAGCAGTACTTC. Its translation: CASSLAWALSEQYF.

There are many counts of this clonotype. This chain joins TRBV20-1 and TRBJ1-4; 11 nucleotides match TRBD1. Germline V lookup: CDR1 DFQATT, CDR2 SNEGSKA (reference sequence). V was pared by 6 bases and J by 6 bases, with 9 bases of the junction left unmatched. The CDR3 sequence is 15 residues long. CDR3 DNA: TGCAGTGCGCACAACGGACAGGGGGCTGATGAAAAACTGTTTTTT. It codes for CSAHNGQGADEKLFF.

Ten or more counts support this clonotype. This sequence joins TRBV4-2 and TRBJ2-1, with 10 positions matching TRBD1. Germline V CDR1 and CDR2: LGHNA, YNFKEQ. CDR3 length equals 17 residues. Trimming took 0 bases from V and 2 from J; bases not matched to a gene: 4. The CDR3 DNA reads as TGTGCCAGCAGCCAAGATGGTGGACAGGGGGCCTACAATGAGCAGTTCTTC. Its protein is CASSQDGGQGAYNEQFF.

The V and J genes are TRBV19 and TRBJ1-1, with no clear D. From germline, CDR1 is LNHDA and CDR2 SQIVND (reference sequence). The CDR3 is 11 amino acids. V was clipped by 3 bases and J by 8 bases, with 7 bases between them. The CDR3 region has the DNA TGTGCCAGTAGTATCGGGAGGGAAGCTTTCTTT. As protein: CASSIGREAFF.

This clonotype has at least ten counts. The chain couples TRBV20-1 to TRBJ2-1, with D possibly TRBD1 on 7 matching bases. V shed 0 bases and J shed 9 bases, with 18 bases lying between them. CDR3 length: 15 residues. Germline CDR1 DFQATT, CDR2 SNEGSKA (reference sequence). CDR3 region: CSARENGQAGSEQFF. CDR3 sequence (DNA): TGCAGTGCTAGAGAGAACGGACAGGCGGGGAGTGAGCAGTTCTTC.

This clonotype occurred many times. This chain links TRBV11-1 with TRBJ2-1, with 11 nucleotides matching TRBD2. With V trimmed by 2 bases and J by 0 bases, 6 bases remained unmatched. The germline V gene encodes CDR1 SGHAT and CDR2 FQDESV (reference sequence). This CDR3 comprises 18 residues. The CDR3 sequence is CASSLRSLAGGSYNEQFF. Here the CDR3 DNA reads TGTGCCAGCAGCTTACGTAGTCTAGCGGGGGGCTCCTACAATGAGCAGTTCTTC.

This chain links TRBV28 with TRBJ1-6; D gene uncertain. CDR1 is MDHEN, CDR2 SYDVKM, per germline. V was trimmed by 4 bases and J by 6 bases, leaving 7 bases between them. CDR3 length equals 13 residues. Here the CDR3 DNA reads TGTGCCAGCAGTTCCCAGATTAATTCACCCCTCCACTTT. Amino acid sequence: CASSSQINSPLHF.

The rearrangement links TRBV7-2 to TRBJ2-1, with 7 bases lining up with TRBD1. CDR1 SGHTA and CDR2 FQGNSA come from the germline V gene. V was pared by 7 bases and J by 6 bases, with 12 bases of the junction left unmatched. The CDR3 has 15 residues. CDR3 protein: CASIPDRDIFNEQFF. The CDR3 coding sequence is TGTGCCAGCATCCCCGACAGGGACATATTCAATGAGCAGTTCTTC.

In its sample, this clonotype was seen many times. The rearrangement joins TRBV7-2 to TRBJ2-5; weak D call: TRBD2 (6 bases). Trimming removed 3 bases from V and 5 bases from J, with 16 bases in between. Germline V gene data show CDR1 as SGHTA and CDR2 as FQGNSA. The length of the CDR3 is 15 residues. Written as DNA, the CDR3 is TGTGCCAGCAGCTTGGAACAGCTGGGAGGCGAGACCCAGTACTTC. As protein: CASSLEQLGGETQYF.

This clonotype has only a few counts. CDR3 sequence reads: CASSLRVQGARNTIYF. The CDR3 DNA reads TGTGCCAGCAGCTTACGGGTACAGGGGGCTCGAAACACCATATATTTT. This chain links TRBV11-2 with TRBJ1-3; 9 positions agree with TRBD1. After removal of 2 bases from V and 5 bases from J, the junction contained 7 bases not matched to a gene. This CDR3 contains 16 residues. Per germline, CDR1 SGHAT and CDR2 FQNNGV.

This clonotype was recorded a few times. The rearrangement joins TRBV12-3 or TRBV12-4 to TRBJ2-1; D call uncertain. Deletions cut 1 base from V and 9 bases from J, with 7 bases between. CDR3 size: 12 residues. CDR3 DNA sequence: TGTGCCAGCAGTTTAGGAACTGTTGAGCAGTTCTTC. Its translation: CASSLGTVEQFF.

There are many counts of this clonotype. The V and J genes are TRBV28 and TRBJ2-3; either TRBD1 or TRBD2 may fit D (7 bases each). This CDR3 is built from 20 residues. Germline V lookup: CDR1 MDHEN, CDR2 SYDVKM. The V end lost 6 bases, the J end lost 0 bases, and 28 bases lay between the germline ends. CDR3 sequence (DNA): TGTGCCAGCAGCCGCCCCCGAGGGGGCTCGGGGGGTTGGAGCACAGATACGCAGTATTTT. Translated: CASSRPRGGSGGWSTDTQYF.

This clonotype showed up many times. The chain uses TRBV11-2 and TRBJ2-3, with D possibly TRBD2 on 7 matching bases. V lost 0 bases and J lost 4, with 17 bases in between. This CDR3 has 17 amino acids. Germline V gives CDR1 SGHAT, CDR2 FQNNGV. The CDR3 loop reads CASSLDPLRGRADTQYF. The CDR3 coding sequence is TGTGCCAGCAGCTTAGACCCGTTGAGGGGGAGGGCAGATACGCAGTATTTT.

This clonotype occurred a few times. CDR3 in DNA: TGTGCCAGCTCACCACCCGGTGAAGGGGCGCTCTACGAGCAGTACTTC. Translating gives CASSPPGEGALYEQYF. The chain uses TRBV18 and TRBJ2-7; possibly TRBD1 for D (5 bases). Germline values: CDR1 KGHSH, CDR2 LQKENI. V shed 0 bases and J shed 3 bases, with 15 bases lying between them. The CDR3 is 16 residues long.